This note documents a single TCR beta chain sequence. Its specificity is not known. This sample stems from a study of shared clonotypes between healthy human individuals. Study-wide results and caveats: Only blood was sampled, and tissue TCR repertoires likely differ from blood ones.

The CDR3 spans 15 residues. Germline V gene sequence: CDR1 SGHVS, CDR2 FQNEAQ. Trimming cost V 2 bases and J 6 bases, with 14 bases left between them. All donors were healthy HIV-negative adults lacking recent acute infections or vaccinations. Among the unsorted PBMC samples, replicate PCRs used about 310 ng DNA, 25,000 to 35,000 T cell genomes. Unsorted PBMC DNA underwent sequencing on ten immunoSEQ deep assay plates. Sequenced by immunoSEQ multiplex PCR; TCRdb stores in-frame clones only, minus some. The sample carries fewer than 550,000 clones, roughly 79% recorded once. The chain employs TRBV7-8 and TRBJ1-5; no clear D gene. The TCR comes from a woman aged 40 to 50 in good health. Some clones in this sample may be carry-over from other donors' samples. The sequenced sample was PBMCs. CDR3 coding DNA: TGTGCCAGCAGCTTAAGCGTAGCATTAAGTCAGCCCCAGCATTTT. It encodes CASSLSVALSQPQHF.